A selection of T cell receptor beta chains follows, all from one sample in a study of blood T cell repertoires in COVID-19. Measured with immunoSEQ multiplex PCR; TCRdb has only the in-frame clones, and not every one. The sample includes tens of thousands of clones, 75% to 90% of them seen just once. Input material: peripheral blood. The receptors here all came from a woman aged 55-69 years with COVID-19, enrolled during active disease. CDR3s include the opening cysteine and the closing phenylalanine or tryptophan. Fields, in order: clone size, J gene, V gene, D gene, CDR3 DNA, CDR3 protein. The D gene is left open where the match is weak. The size of a clone is reported for some rows only, either as once, few or many, or as a class for expanded clones.

>.|TRBJ1-2|TRBV27|.
TGTGCCAGCAGACCTAGCACCCGGGACTATGGCTACACCTTC
CASRPSTRDYGYTF
>.|TRBJ2-3|TRBV19|.
TGTGCCAGTAGACAGGGTCAGACAGATACGCAGTATTTT
CASRQGQTDTQYF
>.|TRBJ1-1|TRBV29-1|.
TGCAGCGTTGTGGCCGAGAACACTGAAGCTTTCTTT
CSVVAENTEAFF
>.|TRBJ1-2|TRBV7-3|.
TGTGCCAGCAGCTTAAAGGGTACGGGAGGCTACACCTTC
CASSLKGTGGYTF
>.|TRBJ1-3|TRBV2|TRBD1
TGTGCCAGCACCCCGGACAGGGTTGGAAACACCATATATTTT
CASTPDRVGNTIYF
>once|TRBJ1-5|TRBV30|.
TGTGCCTGGAGCCCGTCGGGGGGGGGCAATCAGCCCCAGCATTTT
CAWSPSGGGNQPQHF
>once|TRBJ1-2|TRBV19|.
TGTGCCAGTAGTATTCCGGGTTCCTATGGCTACACCTTC
CASSIPGSYGYTF
>.|TRBJ1-5|TRBV24-1|.
TGTGCCACCAGTGATACCCGGGGAAGCAATCAGCCCCAGCATTTT
CATSDTRGSNQPQHF
>.|TRBJ2-7|TRBV9|TRBD1
TGTGCCAGCAGCGTAGAGGACAGGGGTACCTACGAGCAGTACTTC
CASSVEDRGTYEQYF
>.|TRBJ1-2|TRBV24-1|.
TGTGCCACCAGTGGGGGGGAGAGCTGGAGAAACTATGGCTACACCTTC
CATSGGESWRNYGYTF
>once|TRBJ2-1|TRBV12-5|TRBD2
TGTGCTACCACCCGGACTAGCCTCTCCTACAATGAGCAGTTCTTC
CATTRTSLSYNEQFF
>.|TRBJ2-2|TRBV10-3|.
TGTGCCATTGGGCAGGCGAACACCGGGGAGCTGTTTTTT
CAIGQANTGELFF
>.|TRBJ2-1|TRBV6-5|.
TGTGCCAGCAGTTCATCCCTCAGCGGGTCCTACAATGAGCAGTTCTTC
CASSSSLSGSYNEQFF
>.|TRBJ2-3|TRBV9|TRBD2
TGTGCCAGCAGCGTAGTCTTCGGGGGGAGCACAGATACGCAGTATTTT
CASSVVFGGSTDTQYF
>.|TRBJ1-1|TRBV18|TRBD1
TGTGCCAGCTCCCAGGGGACAGCCCAGAACACTGAAGCTTTCTTT
CASSQGTAQNTEAFF
>.|TRBJ1-1|TRBV6-5|TRBD1
TGTGCCAGCAGGGGACAGGGGTGGACTGAAGCTTTCTTT
CASRGQGWTEAFF
>once|TRBJ1-1|TRBV15|.
TGTGCCACCAGCAGAGGCAGAAACACTGAAGCTTTCTTT
CATSRGRNTEAFF
>.|TRBJ2-2|TRBV30|.
TGTGCCTGGAACAGTATCACCGGGGAGCTGTTTTTT
CAWNSITGELFF
>once|TRBJ1-6|TRBV25-1|.
TGTGCCAGCAGTTTACCAGGGATTATTTCACCCCTCCACTTT
CASSLPGIISPLHF
>.|TRBJ2-7|TRBV5-6|TRBD2
TGTGCCAGCAGCTTAGGAGCGGGAGGGTTCTACGAGCAGTACTTC
CASSLGAGGFYEQYF
>.|TRBJ1-6|TRBV5-4|TRBD1
TGTGCCAGCAGCCCCCGGACAGGGGTCGGATCACCCCTCCACTTT
CASSPRTGVGSPLHF
>.|TRBJ2-2|TRBV5-4|.
TGTGCCAGCAGCTTGGCCCGAGGGAACACCGGGGAGCTGTTTTTT
CASSLARGNTGELFF
>.|TRBJ2-3|TRBV5-4|TRBD2
TGTGCCAGCAGCCACAGCGGGAGGGCCACAGATACGCAGTATTTT
CASSHSGRATDTQYF
>.|TRBJ2-1|TRBV28|TRBD2
TGTGCCAGCAGCCGACTAGCGACCTACAATGAGCAGTTCTTC
CASSRLATYNEQFF
>.|TRBJ2-7|TRBV19|TRBD1
TGTGCCAGTAGTCCTCCCGTGGGACAGGGGGGCCAGCAGTACTTC
CASSPPVGQGGQQYF
>.|TRBJ1-1|TRBV5-1|.
TGCGCCAGCAGCTTGGGAACCCCGGCGGATTGGACTGAAGCTTTCTTT
CASSLGTPADWTEAFF
>.|TRBJ2-3|TRBV11-3|TRBD1
TGTGCCAGCAGCCTGGGACAGGAACGCACAGATACGCAGTATTTT
CASSLGQERTDTQYF
>.|TRBJ2-2|TRBV4-2|.
TGTGCCAGCAGATACGGGAGAGACACCGGGGAGCTGTTTTTT
CASRYGRDTGELFF
>.|TRBJ2-7|TRBV30|TRBD2
TGTGCCTGGAGTGTTGGAACTAGCGGGCCCTACGAGCAGTACTTC
CAWSVGTSGPYEQYF
>.|TRBJ1-2|TRBV7-7|.
TGTGCTAGCAGCACTTTTTGTGCCACCTTC
CASSTFCATF
>once|TRBJ1-1|TRBV18|.
TGTGCCAGCTCCCCGGCCAGGGGCACTGAAGCTTTCTTT
CASSPARGTEAFF
>.|TRBJ1-2|TRBV4-3|.
TGCGCCAGCAGCCAAGATTGGGTACAGGGTGGAAGAAGAGGCTACACCTTC
CASSQDWVQGGRRGYTF
>.|TRBJ2-7|TRBV19|.
TGTGCCAGTAGTATAGGTAGGGGCACTTCTTCCTACGAGCAGTACTTC
CASSIGRGTSSYEQYF
>.|TRBJ2-7|TRBV7-9|TRBD1
TGTGCCAGCAGCTTCAGGACAGGGGACCACGAGCAGTACTTC
CASSFRTGDHEQYF
>.|TRBJ1-4|TRBV6-5|TRBD1
TGTGCCAGCAGTTCCCCGACAGGGGATAATGAAAAACTGTTTTTT
CASSSPTGDNEKLFF
>.|TRBJ2-7|TRBV6-5|.
TGTGCCAGCAGTTTCAACGCCATCCCCACTGGCGAGCAGTACTTC
CASSFNAIPTGEQYF
>once|TRBJ1-5|TRBV19|TRBD1
TGTGCCAGTAGTATAGATCTGGCAGGGGGGAATCAGCCCCAGCATTTT
CASSIDLAGGNQPQHF
>.|TRBJ2-1|TRBV6-4|TRBD2
TGTGCCAGCAGTGCGGGGACTAGCAGAATCAATGAGCAGTTCTTC
CASSAGTSRINEQFF
>.|TRBJ1-5|TRBV24-1|.
TGTGCCACCAGCGCTACCCTTAGGGGGAACAATCAGCCCCAGCATTTT
CATSATLRGNNQPQHF
>.|TRBJ1-1|TRBV6-8|.
TGTGCCAGCAGTGGGCGGGGGCTGGGGAACACTGAAGCTTTCTTT
CASSGRGLGNTEAFF
>.|TRBJ2-7|TRBV6-2/TRBV6-3|TRBD1
TGTGCCAGCAGCCCCGGACAGGGTAACTACGAGCAGTACTTC
CASSPGQGNYEQYF
>few|TRBJ2-1|TRBV7-2|TRBD1
TGTGCCAGCAGCTTAGCGCTGGGACAGTACAATGAGCAGTTCTTC
CASSLALGQYNEQFF
>.|TRBJ2-7|TRBV23-1|TRBD2
TGCGCCAGCAGTCAAAAGCGGGAGGTCTACGAGCAGTACTTC
CASSQKREVYEQYF
>.|TRBJ1-2|TRBV19|TRBD1
TGTGCCAGTAGTATTCCGGGACAGGGCGGCTATGGCTACACCTTC
CASSIPGQGGYGYTF
>.|TRBJ2-2|TRBV30|.
TGTGCCTGGACATACAGTACCGGGGAGCTGTTTTTT
CAWTYSTGELFF